This TCR beta chain is from a study of CD8+ T cells in alopecia areata. Across the study: Among treated patients, oral tofacitinib was administered at 5 to 10 mg twice daily. Broader study findings: Between patients, shared TCR sequences were less clear than in mice. This was possibly due in part to HLA diversity in the patient population. A great number of expanded lesional clones endured in scalp and blood during tofacitinib. Just one nonresponder means the tie between baseline CD8+ expansion and response stays uncertain.

The sample's treatment: oral pan-JAK inhibitor, 5-10 mg twice daily. Regarding this clone: Its antigen remains unidentified.

CDR1 SGDLS and CDR2 YYNGEE come from the germline V gene. V lost 1 base to trimming and J lost 5 bases, with 4 bases between them. The length of the CDR3 is 12 residues. Following RNA extraction, reverse transcription yielded cDNA that acted as the sequencing template. Assay used: immunoSEQ multiplex PCR; TCRdb lists only in-frame clones, some missing. The table records over 150,000 clones, under 60% of them present only once. J is TRBJ2-1 and V is TRBV9; no clear D. The sequence was collected from a human donor with alopecia areata. The source material was CD8+ T cells sorted from blood, sampled at week 24, from a patient treated with tofacitinib. CDR3 sequence: CASSVTNNEQFF. In DNA, the CDR3 is TGTGCCAGCAGCGTAACAAACAATGAGCAGTTCTTC.